This T cell receptor (beta chain) was profiled in a study of blood T cells in healthy people across ages. The study's findings and limits: Measured against age, TCR beta diversity per million T cells decreased in a roughly linear manner. The long-lived group displayed more naive CD4+ cells, plus higher diversity, than the aged donors did.

Each individual donor underwent a draw of about 9.1 milliliters of peripheral blood. PCR was performed a second time for about 6 to 12 cycles using a sample-barcoded 5' primer and a J-beta primer mix. With 12 random nucleotides, a template-switch adaptor tagged each individual cDNA molecule. MiXCR, applied by TCRdb to the 5' RACE reads, yields one record per CDR3 protein. This table has 650,000 or so distinct CDR3 sequences, approximately 52% appearing once. In germline, CDR1 is SGHTA, CDR2 FQGTGA. This CDR3 spans 16 amino acids. Trimming cost V 0 bases and J 3 bases, with 13 bases left between them. This clonotype has ten or more counts. Its antigen is unidentified.

The chain employs TRBV7-3 and TRBJ2-3, with D unresolved. The origin of this receptor is a woman of 80 years or more in good health. The sample taken for sequencing was blood. The CDR3 protein is CASSLTVGQRTDTQYF. The CDR3 nucleotides are TGTGCCAGCAGCTTAACGGTGGGCCAGAGGACAGATACGCAGTATTTT.